The entry below gives a single T cell receptor (beta chain) sequence along with its context. Antigen specificity is unknown. This CDR3 contains 15 residues. V lost 3 bases to trimming and J lost 1 base, with 11 bases between them. CDR1 and CDR2 (germline): SEHNR, FQNEAQ (reference sequence). The sample is drawn from a study of cytomegalovirus exposure and HLA in healthy donors. Study results and caveats: Sequences of the TCR beta chain were said to predict the HLA-A and HLA-B alleles of most subjects accurately.

13 Jbeta primers and 60 Vbeta primers were used for the PCR. Generated by immunoSEQ multiplex PCR, the TCRdb table keeps only in-frame clones and is missing some. In the table there are about 83,000 clones, roughly 79% of which are singletons. Sequenced: PBMCs. The sequence came from a woman aged 30 to 39 in good health and CMV-seronegative. This chain joins TRBV7-9 and TRBJ2-3; D may be TRBD1 (6 bases). Here the CDR3 reads CASSFSGGRTDTQYF. The DNA of the CDR3 is TGTGCCAGCAGCTTTAGTGGGGGCCGCACAGATACGCAGTATTTT.